The 25 T cell receptor beta chains given below trace back to one sample, sequenced in a study of cytomegalovirus exposure and HLA in healthy donors. Use of 60 Vbeta and 13 Jbeta primers characterized the PCR. This table comes from immunoSEQ multiplex PCR, and its TCRdb copy is limited to in-frame clones, with some not included. Of fewer than 45,000 clones in the sample, 85% to 95% are singletons; the top ten hold less than 3.5%. Sequenced sample: PBMCs. The origin of the receptors is a woman aged 18 to 35 in good health and CMV-seronegative.

This sequence joins TRBV19 and TRBJ1-5; D call uncertain. This CDR3 region has 15 residues. Per germline, CDR1 LNHDA and CDR2 SQIVND (reference sequence). With 0 bases removed from V and 2 bases from J, the gap between germline ends came to 8 bases. Written as DNA, the CDR3 is TGTGCCAGTAGTATAGATCAATTTGGCAATCAGCCCCAGCATTTT. This translates into CASSIDQFGNQPQHF.

This chain uses TRBV19 with TRBJ2-2; the match to TRBD2 covers 8 bases. Losses at the gene ends were 9 bases for V and 2 bases for J; bases not matched to a gene: 14. In germline, CDR1 is LNHDA, CDR2 SQIVND (reference sequence). The CDR3 is 17 residues long. CDR3 in amino acids: CASFGRGARRNTGELFF. The CDR3, as DNA: TGTGCCAGCTTCGGGCGGGGGGCGAGGCGAAACACCGGGGAGCTGTTTTTT.

The chain couples TRBV28 to TRBJ2-3; D is ambiguous. From germline, CDR1 is MDHEN and CDR2 SYDVKM. The CDR3 covers 16 residues. V dropped 3 bases and J dropped 5 bases, with 18 bases sitting between them. CDR3 DNA: TGTGCCAGCAGTTTCCCAGACACCCCGTTGGGAGATACGCAGTATTTT. Its translation is CASSFPDTPLGDTQYF.

As for this clone: At one end the junction does not follow the germline gene, possibly because of a read error. The chain combines TRBV19 with TRBJ1-2; the match to TRBD1 covers 9 bases. This CDR3 is built from 15 residues. Germline V CDR1 and CDR2: LNHDA, SQIVND (reference sequence). The DNA of the CDR3 is TGTGCCAGCAGTATTTCCACAGGGGGCGCGGATGGCTACACCTTC. It is translated as CASSISTGGADGYTF.

The chain combines TRBV18 with TRBJ2-7; 10 bases align to TRBD2. The CDR3 length is 14 residues. Germline V gives CDR1 KGHSH, CDR2 LQKENI. With V trimmed by 3 bases and J by 2 bases, 1 base remained unmatched. CDR3 in amino acids: CASSPSGGTYEQYF. The CDR3 coding sequence is TGTGCCAGCTCACCTAGCGGGGGGACCTACGAGCAGTACTTC.

This chain links TRBV25-1 with TRBJ1-4; TRBD1 matches at 12 bases. V was pared by 7 bases and J by 14 bases, with 14 bases of the junction left unmatched. Germline loops: CDR1 MGHDK, CDR2 SYGVNS. The CDR3 runs to 15 residues. CDR3 amino acids: CASKQGTGGAGRLFF. The CDR3 DNA follows: TGTGCCAGCAAGCAAGGGACAGGGGGCGCGGGGAGGCTGTTTTTT.

The rearrangement uses TRBV7-3 and TRBJ1-3; the D gene is possibly TRBD1 (5 bases). The CDR3 is 16 residues long. Trimming pared 2 bases from V and 0 bases from J, leaving 11 bases between. Germline V lookup: CDR1 SGHTA, CDR2 FQGTGA. CDR3 loop: CASSLGAYSSGNTIYF. CDR3 sequence (DNA): TGTGCCAGCAGCTTAGGGGCGTATAGCTCTGGAAACACCATATATTTT.

The rearrangement links TRBV28 to TRBJ2-1, with D perhaps matching TRBD1 (5 bases). The germline V and J ends were trimmed by 5 bases and 4 bases, with 15 bases remaining between them. The CDR3 has 15 amino acids. CDR1 MDHEN and CDR2 SYDVKM come from the germline V gene. This chain's CDR3 is CASSPVTDMYNEQFF. The CDR3, as DNA: TGTGCCAGCAGTCCTGTTACGGACATGTACAATGAGCAGTTCTTC. Full variable domain (outside the CDR3, taken from reference TRBV28 and TRBJ2-1): DVKVTQSSRYLVKRTGEKVFLECVQDMDHENMFWYRQDPGLGLRLIYFSYDVKMKEKGDIPEGYSVSREKKERFSLILESASTNQTSMYLCASSPVTDMYNEQFFGPGTRLTVL.

The rearrangement joins TRBV7-9 to TRBJ1-2; D is possibly TRBD1 (6 bases). Germline values: CDR1 SEHNR, CDR2 FQNEAQ (reference sequence). The CDR3 covers 17 residues. With 2 bases removed from V and 7 bases from J, the gap between germline ends came to 23 bases. As DNA, the CDR3 is TGTGCCAGCAGCTTAATATTTGGGGGCGCAAAGCGGGGTGGCTACACCTTC. It encodes CASSLIFGGAKRGGYTF.

This chain connects TRBV27 to TRBJ2-7, with TRBD2 matching 10 bases. Germline V gene data show CDR1 as MNHEY and CDR2 as SMNVEV (reference sequence). Trimming at V came to 2 bases and at J to 0 bases, leaving 1 base not matched to a gene. The CDR3 covers 15 residues. The CDR3 here is CASSLASGGSYEQYF. The CDR3 bases are TGTGCCAGCAGTTTAGCTAGCGGGGGCTCCTACGAGCAGTACTTC.

The chain couples TRBV7-9 to TRBJ2-7; D might be TRBD2 (6 bases). Germline V gives CDR1 SEHNR, CDR2 FQNEAQ (reference sequence). CDR3 length equals 14 residues. Trimming pared 5 bases from V and 3 bases from J, leaving 14 bases between. The chain's CDR3 is CASSPGGGYYEQYF. The CDR3 DNA is TGTGCCAGCAGCCCCGGGGGAGGCTACTACGAGCAGTACTTC.

This clone was detected only once. The rearrangement uses TRBV25-1 and TRBJ1-2; TRBD1 aligns across 8 bases. Germline V gene lookup returns CDR1 MGHDK and CDR2 SYGVNS. This CDR3 region has 12 residues. Trimming removed 4 bases from V and 7 bases from J; junction bases left unmatched: 2. The CDR3 is CASSGTGFGYTF. CDR3 bases: TGTGCCAGCAGTGGGACAGGGTTTGGCTACACCTTC.

This sequence joins TRBV18 and TRBJ1-1; TRBD1 agrees at 8 bases. This CDR3 is built from 14 residues. The germline gives CDR1 KGHSH, CDR2 LQKENI. J was trimmed by 7 bases and V by 6 bases; bases with no gene match: 10. CDR3 protein: CASSVDRGGSEAFF. CDR3 coding DNA: TGTGCCAGCTCCGTAGACAGGGGCGGAAGTGAAGCTTTCTTT.

V is TRBV4-2 and J is TRBJ2-2, with 8 bases matching TRBD2. The CDR3 is made up of 16 amino acids. Germline lookup yields CDR1 LGHNA and CDR2 YNFKEQ. J lost 3 bases, V lost 1 base, and 4 bases had no gene match. In nucleotides, the CDR3 is TGTGCCAGCAGCCAAGTCACAGCGGGAGACACCGGGGAGCTGTTTTTT. Encoded protein: CASSQVTAGDTGELFF.

This chain uses TRBV5-5 with TRBJ2-3, with a weak D call TRBD2 (5 bases). CDR1 and CDR2 (germline): SGHKS, YYEKEE (reference sequence). The germline V and J ends were trimmed by 0 bases and 0 bases, with 11 bases remaining between them. The CDR3 is 16 amino acids. CDR3 nucleotide sequence: TGTGCCAGCAGCTTGGGTCTAGCCATGAGCACAGATACGCAGTATTTT. It specifies CASSLGLAMSTDTQYF.

This chain joins TRBV7-2 and TRBJ2-2; 9 bases are shared with TRBD2. CDR3 size: 17 residues. V dropped 2 bases and J dropped 4; count of bases not matched to a gene: 8. CDR1 is SGHTA and CDR2 is FQGNSA in the germline V gene. The CDR3 region has the DNA TGTGCCAGCAGCTTACCTGGACTAGCGCCCTTCACCGGGGAGCTGTTTTTT. Its translation: CASSLPGLAPFTGELFF.

This rearrangement joins TRBV5-1 to TRBJ2-7; a weak D match, TRBD2 (6 bases). V lost 4 bases to trimming and J lost 2 bases, with 13 bases between them. Germline loops: CDR1 SGHRS, CDR2 YFSETQ. This CDR3 region has 14 residues. The CDR3 loop is CASSRGGNTYEQYF. CDR3 coding DNA: TGCGCCAGCAGCCGTGGAGGGAATACCTACGAGCAGTACTTC.

The V gene is TRBV12-5, the J gene TRBJ1-5; 8 positions match TRBD1. The CDR3 is 17 residues long. Germline V gene data show CDR1 as LGHNT and CDR2 as FRNRAP. V lost 6 bases and J lost 5; bases outside the gene matches: 15. CDR3 bases: TGTGCTAGTGGAGCGCCCGGAGCGACAGGGGCGGATCAGCCCCAGCATTTT. This translates into CASGAPGATGADQPQHF.

The chain carries TRBV30 and TRBJ1-5, with 7 positions matching TRBD1. V trimming: 0 bases; J trimming: 4 bases; junction bases outside the gene matches: 6. Germline V lookup: CDR1 GTSNPN, CDR2 SVGIG (reference sequence). This CDR3 is 15 amino acids long. CDR3 amino acids: CAWSVEGQVNQPQHF. As DNA, the CDR3 is TGTGCCTGGAGTGTCGAAGGACAGGTAAATCAGCCCCAGCATTTT.

This sequence joins TRBV6-5 and TRBJ2-2, with TRBD2 matching over 11 bases. The CDR3 sequence is 15 residues long. J was trimmed by 7 bases and V by 6 bases; bases with no gene match: 7. The V gene's germline CDR1 is MNHEY and CDR2 SVGAGI. The CDR3: CASRIAGGPSGELFF. CDR3 nucleotide sequence: TGTGCCAGCAGGATAGCGGGAGGGCCCAGCGGGGAGCTGTTTTTT.

The CDR3 spells CASSPSEFGGTNEKLFF. The DNA for the CDR3 is TGTGCCAGCAGTCCGTCAGAGTTCGGCGGAACTAATGAAAAACTGTTTTTT. The chain couples TRBV28 to TRBJ1-4; D is unresolved. This CDR3 has 17 residues. CDR1 is MDHEN and CDR2 is SYDVKM in the germline V gene. V was clipped by 5 bases and J by 1 base, with 17 bases between them.

The chain combines TRBV6-5 with TRBJ2-1; D gene uncertain. The V end lost 4 bases, the J end lost 0 bases, and 13 bases lay between the germline ends. Germline assignment: CDR1 MNHEY and CDR2 SVGAGI. The CDR3 is 16 residues long. This CDR3 reads CASSSRMESSYNEQFF. CDR3 DNA sequence: TGTGCCAGCAGTTCCCGGATGGAGAGCTCCTACAATGAGCAGTTCTTC.

The chain combines TRBV19 with TRBJ1-1; 9 bases fit TRBD1. In germline, CDR1 is LNHDA, CDR2 SQIVND (reference sequence). This CDR3 contains 20 residues. The V gene end was trimmed by 2 bases and the J gene end by 1 base; junction bases not matched to a gene: 17. The CDR3 DNA sequence: TGTGCCAGTAGTATAATTATGTGGACAGGGGTTACCATGAGGAACACTGAAGCTTTCTTT. Translating gives CASSIIMWTGVTMRNTEAFF.

This chain connects TRBV15 to TRBJ2-5; 10 bases fit TRBD2. Trimming took 1 base from V and 5 from J; bases not matched to a gene: 10. This CDR3 spans 17 amino acids. CDR1 is LNHNV and CDR2 is YYDKDF in the germline V gene (reference sequence). The CDR3 region is CATSRGAAGGPLETQYF. CDR3 nucleotide sequence: TGTGCCACCAGCAGAGGGGCAGCGGGAGGGCCCTTGGAGACCCAGTACTTC.

V is TRBV7-9 and J is TRBJ2-3; 8 bases agree with TRBD1. Unmatched junction bases numbered 13, after V lost 6 bases and J lost 2 bases. The CDR3 length is 17 residues. In germline, CDR1 is SEHNR, CDR2 FQNEAQ (reference sequence). The CDR3 region has the DNA TGTGCCAGCAGATATACCGGGACAGGAGGGTACACAGATACGCAGTATTTT. Its translation is CASRYTGTGGYTDTQYF.